This T cell receptor (beta chain) was sequenced during a study of beta chain features in type 1 diabetes listed by TCRdb under 2018. In the study overall: Patients and healthy donors did not differ in mean age, gender distribution, total cell number or subset yield. A total of 100 million to 140 million sorted cells were examined across all samples, and the number of cells per subset was strongly correlated with RNA yield. The study compared the TCRB repertoires of sorted circulating CD4+ T cell subsets in recently diagnosed type 1 diabetes patients with those in matched healthy donors. Regulatory and stem cell-like memory subsets were isolated from only 8 patients and about eight healthy donors, whereas naive and central memory subsets came from all 30 or so donors.

This clone was detected only a few times. This clone's antigen is unknown. Per-base qualities were not stored, and no clone one base away is much larger. The entire amount of isolated RNA was reverse transcribed using the High Capacity cDNA Reverse Transcription Kit, so the sequenced TCRB transcripts were expressed ones. Deep immunoSEQ sequencing was applied to naive, central memory and regulatory T cell samples, giving an average of approximately 3.8 million total reads per sample. Sorted cells were lysed in RLT buffer and RNA was extracted with DNase-treated RNeasy Micro or Mini kits, depending on cell number. Each cell subset was processed on its own to prevent cross-contamination, while patient and healthy donor samples were processed together. TCRB sequences were amplified from cDNA with the immunoSEQ multiplex PCR, producing 87-bp fragments spanning the CDR3 region. Amplicons were sequenced on the Illumina HiSeq platform. The published analysis was carried out like this. PCR bias was computationally corrected using synthetic template baselines, reads within Hamming distance 2 were collapsed, and singletons that could not be merged were discarded. Reads were aligned against IMGT to assign V, D and J genes, CDR3 length and insertions or deletions at six rearrangement sites. Within each subset, clonotype counts were normalized to the number of sorted cells before true diversity and Gini coefficients were calculated with the tcR R package. The overlap coefficient, calculated on TCRB nucleotide sequences, was used to measure repertoire sharing. Drawn from immuneACCESS, this table holds only the in-frame rearrangements with V and J called that TCRdb kept. Clones are partly lost; checked studies trace under half to an unresolved V gene and leave the rest unexplained. V, J and clone size derive from that table, while D and trimming were established from the DNA sequence. This sample comprises 250,000 or so clones, 25% to 30% of them detected only once. 4% of the sample goes to the ten largest clones.

The CDR3 starts with the cysteine, ends with the phenylalanine, and has 13 residues. The only DNA kept is the CDR3, 39 bases in frame from the first base. Taken from the germline V gene, the CDR1 and CDR2 loops are ENHRY and SYGVKD. V ends up 5 bases short and J 5 bases short, with an unmatched junction base count of 4. Overall results and qualifications from the work: In all four CD4+ subsets, TCRB CDR3 length was moderately but significantly shorter in type 1 diabetes patients. At VDJ recombination sites, patients with type 1 diabetes made fewer insertions and deleted more nucleotides, a pattern implying thymic rearrangement abnormalities. PCR may preferentially amplify shorter templates, but because patient and control samples were amplified and corrected together, any resulting skew would affect both groups equally. Sequencing cDNA rather than genomic DNA could over-represent highly expressing activated cells, although activation and CD3 levels did not differ between groups. Because small numbers of individuals were included in the HLA sub-analyses, any influence of HLA type on TCRB rearrangement was left unresolved. Naive, central memory and regulatory TCRB repertoires appeared more similar among patients than among healthy donors.

A single peripheral blood draw of around 120 mL on average was collected from each donor into heparinised tubes. A BD FACSAria II and a panel including CD45RO, CCR7, CD25, CD127, CD95 and CD27 were used to sort naive, central memory, regulatory and stem cell-like memory CD4+ T cells. Every sorted population had a purity above 95%. PBMCs were isolated right away by Lymphoprep density gradient centrifugation and were stained directly, without culture. So that batch effects would be minimized, each experiment stained and sorted samples in pairs, pairing one healthy donor with one patient. This clonotype originated in a man aged 25 to 40 in good health. The rearrangement combines TRBV10-3 with TRBJ2-5; TRBD2 matches 8 bases in the middle. The sample was central memory CD4+ T cells from blood. The CDR3 sequence is CAISMGLGETQYF. The nucleotide sequence reads TGTGCCATCAGTATGGGACTAGGGGAGACCCAGTACTTC.